The following is a TCR beta chain sequence with its context. Study processing details: Reference gene primer amplification in the assay estimated nucleated cell counts. Sequencing was performed with immunoSEQ multiplex PCR; in TCRdb, only in-frame clones are kept and a portion is missing. D and trimming come from the DNA, and the V and J calls and clone size come from that table. The data show about 16,000 clones, approximately 80% seen once. The data were taken from a study of blood T cell repertoires in COVID-19. The wider study: Donors in the United States, Italy and Spain gave samples during acute or convalescent COVID-19. The cDNA or gDNA used as material had been derived from T cells, B-cell-depleted T cells, or PBMCs.

Trimming removed 4 bases from V and 4 bases from J; junction bases left unmatched: 6. The germline V gene has CDR1 LNHDA and CDR2 SQIVND (reference sequence). The CDR3 has 14 amino acids. The chain employs TRBV19 and TRBJ1-1; 7 nucleotides match TRBD1. This receptor was taken from a woman aged 70-85 years with active COVID-19. Source material: peripheral blood. The CDR3 region has the DNA TGTGCCAGTAGTACCCGACAGGGTACCACTGAAGCTTTCTTT. This sequence encodes CASSTRQGTTEAFF. Filled out from reference TRBV19 and TRBJ1-1, the complete variable domain reads DGGITQSPKYLFRKEGQNVTLSCEQNLNHDAMYWYRQDPGQGLRLIYYSQIVNDFQKGDIAEGYSVSREKKESFPLTVTSAQKNPTAFYLCASSTRQGTTEAFFGQGTRLTVV.